This T cell receptor beta chain comes out of a study of blood T cell repertoires in COVID-19. Study as a whole: T cells, B-cell-depleted T cells, or PBMCs supplied cDNA or gDNA.

Assay: immunoSEQ multiplex PCR; the TCRdb copy retains only in-frame clones and omits some. The profile shows more than 100,000 clones, over 70% of them singletons. The sequence came from a human donor in a cohort sampled during active or convalescent COVID-19. The sample was peripheral blood.

CDR3 coding DNA: TGCGCCAGCAGCTTGGCCGGGACTAGCGGGGGGGCAGAGCAGTTCTTC. It specifies CASSLAGTSGGAEQFF. The chain carries TRBV5-1 and TRBJ2-1; 16 nucleotides align to TRBD2. Trimming removed 0 bases from V and 10 bases from J; junction bases left unmatched: 4. CDR3 length equals 16 residues. Germline lookup yields CDR1 SGHRS and CDR2 YFSETQ. Filled out from reference TRBV5-1 and TRBJ2-1, the complete variable domain reads KAGVTQTPRYLIKTRGQQVTLSCSPISGHRSVSWYQQTPGQGLQFLFEYFSETQRNKGNFPGRFSGRQFSNSRSEMNVSTLELGDSALYLCASSLAGTSGGAEQFFGPGTRLTVL.